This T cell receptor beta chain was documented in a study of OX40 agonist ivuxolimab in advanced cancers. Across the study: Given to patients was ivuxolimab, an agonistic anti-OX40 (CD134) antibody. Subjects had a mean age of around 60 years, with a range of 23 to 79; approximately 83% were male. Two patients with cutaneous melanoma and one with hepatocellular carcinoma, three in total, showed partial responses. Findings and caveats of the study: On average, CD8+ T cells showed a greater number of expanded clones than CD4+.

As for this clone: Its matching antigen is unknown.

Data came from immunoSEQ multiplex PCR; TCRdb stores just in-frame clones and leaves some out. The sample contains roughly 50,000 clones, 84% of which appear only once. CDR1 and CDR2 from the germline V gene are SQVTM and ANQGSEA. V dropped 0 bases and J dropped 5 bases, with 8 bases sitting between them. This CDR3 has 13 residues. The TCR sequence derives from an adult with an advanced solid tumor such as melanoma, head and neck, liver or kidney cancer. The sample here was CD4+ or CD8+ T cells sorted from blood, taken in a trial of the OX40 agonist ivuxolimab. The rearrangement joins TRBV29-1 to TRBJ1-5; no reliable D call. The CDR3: CSVEEHEHQPQHF. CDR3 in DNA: TGCAGCGTTGAAGAACACGAGCATCAGCCCCAGCATTTT. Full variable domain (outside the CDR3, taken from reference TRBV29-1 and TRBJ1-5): SAVISQKPSRDICQRGTSLTIQCQVDSQVTMMFWYRQQPGQSLTLIATANQGSEATYESGFVIDKFPISRPNLTFSTLTVSNMSPEDSSIYLCSVEEHEHQPQHFGDGTRLSIL.